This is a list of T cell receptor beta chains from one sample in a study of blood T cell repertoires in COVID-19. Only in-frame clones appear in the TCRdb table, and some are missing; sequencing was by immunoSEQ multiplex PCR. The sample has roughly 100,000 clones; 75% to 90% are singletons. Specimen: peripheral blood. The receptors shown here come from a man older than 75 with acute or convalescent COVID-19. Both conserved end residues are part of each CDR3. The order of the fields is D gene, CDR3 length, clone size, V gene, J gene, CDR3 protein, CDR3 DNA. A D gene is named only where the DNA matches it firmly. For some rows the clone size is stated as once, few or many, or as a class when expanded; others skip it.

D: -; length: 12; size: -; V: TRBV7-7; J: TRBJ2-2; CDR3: CASSHGTGELFF; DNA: TGTGCTAGCAGCCATGGGACAGGGGAGCTGTTTTTT
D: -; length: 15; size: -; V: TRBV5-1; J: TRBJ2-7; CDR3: CASSLDWSISYEQYF; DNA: TGCGCCAGCAGCTTGGATTGGAGTATCTCCTACGAGCAGTACTTC
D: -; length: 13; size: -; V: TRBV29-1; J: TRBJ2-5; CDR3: CSVEVTAGETQYF; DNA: TGCAGCGTTGAAGTGACAGCTGGAGAGACCCAGTACTTC
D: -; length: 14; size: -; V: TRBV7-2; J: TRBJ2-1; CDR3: CASSLSGGSNEQFF; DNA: TGTGCCAGCAGCTTAAGTGGTGGCAGCAATGAGCAGTTCTTC
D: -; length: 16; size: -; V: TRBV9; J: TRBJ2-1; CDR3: CASSVGPATRYNEQFF; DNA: TGTGCCAGCAGCGTAGGCCCAGCGACCCGCTACAATGAGCAGTTCTTC
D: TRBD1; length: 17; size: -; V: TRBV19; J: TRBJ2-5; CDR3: CASSGGTGGFFVETQYF; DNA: TGTGCCAGTAGTGGCGGGACAGGGGGCTTTTTCGTGGAGACCCAGTACTTC
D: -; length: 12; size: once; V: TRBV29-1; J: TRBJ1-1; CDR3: CSVGQSNTEAFF; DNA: TGCAGCGTTGGACAGTCGAACACTGAAGCTTTCTTT
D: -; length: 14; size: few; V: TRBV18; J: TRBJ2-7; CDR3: CASSPPAGSREQYF; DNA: TGTGCCAGCTCACCACCGGCAGGGTCCCGCGAGCAGTACTTC
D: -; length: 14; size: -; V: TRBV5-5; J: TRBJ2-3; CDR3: CASSLLTSTDTQYF; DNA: TGTGCCAGCAGCTTGCTTACTAGCACAGATACGCAGTATTTT
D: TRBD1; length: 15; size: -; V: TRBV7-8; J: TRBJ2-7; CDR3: CASSLGQGPPYEQYF; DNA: TGTGCCAGCAGCTTAGGACAGGGCCCCCCCTACGAGCAGTACTTC
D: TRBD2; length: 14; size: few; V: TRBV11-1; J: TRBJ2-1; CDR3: CASTPSGTYNEQFF; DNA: TGTGCCAGCACCCCTAGCGGTACCTACAATGAGCAGTTCTTC
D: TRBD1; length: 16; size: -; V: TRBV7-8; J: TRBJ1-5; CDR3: CASSSQGVASNQPQHF; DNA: TGTGCCAGCAGCTCCCAGGGGGTAGCGAGCAATCAGCCCCAGCATTTT
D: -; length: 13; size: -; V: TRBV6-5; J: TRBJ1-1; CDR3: CASSRVWDTEAFF; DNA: TGTGCCAGCAGCAGGGTGTGGGACACTGAAGCTTTCTTT
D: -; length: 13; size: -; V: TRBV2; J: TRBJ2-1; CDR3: CASSEGGRDEQFF; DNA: TGTGCCAGCAGTGAAGGGGGGCGGGATGAGCAGTTCTTC
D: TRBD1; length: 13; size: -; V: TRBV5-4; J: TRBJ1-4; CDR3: CASSYDRGGKLFF; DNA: TGTGCCAGCAGCTACGACAGGGGAGGGAAACTGTTTTTT
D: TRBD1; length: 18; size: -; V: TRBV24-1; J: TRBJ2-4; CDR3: CATSDLPTGGQAKNIQYF; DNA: TGTGCCACCAGTGATTTGCCTACAGGGGGTCAAGCCAAAAACATTCAGTACTTC
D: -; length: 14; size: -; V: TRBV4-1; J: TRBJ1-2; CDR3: CASSQDPANYGYTF; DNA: TGCGCCAGCAGCCAAGACCCTGCTAACTATGGCTACACCTTC
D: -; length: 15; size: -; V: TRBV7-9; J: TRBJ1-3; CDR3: CASSPSGDSGNTIYF; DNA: TGTGCCAGCAGCCCGAGCGGGGACTCTGGAAACACCATATATTTT
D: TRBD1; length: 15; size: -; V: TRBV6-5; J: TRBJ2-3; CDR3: CASRVTGGGTDTQYF; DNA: TGTGCCAGCAGGGTAACAGGGGGCGGCACAGATACGCAGTATTTT
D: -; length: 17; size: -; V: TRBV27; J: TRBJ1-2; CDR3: CATYPQGLKGVRDGYTF; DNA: TGTGCCACCTATCCTCAGGGACTGAAGGGCGTTCGGGATGGCTACACCTTC
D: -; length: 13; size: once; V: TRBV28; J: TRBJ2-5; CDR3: CASSPSHQETQYF; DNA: TGTGCCAGCAGTCCCAGTCACCAAGAGACCCAGTACTTC
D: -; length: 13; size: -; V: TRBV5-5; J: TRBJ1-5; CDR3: CASSLAGNQPQHF; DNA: TGTGCCAGCAGCTTGGCCGGCAATCAGCCCCAGCATTTT
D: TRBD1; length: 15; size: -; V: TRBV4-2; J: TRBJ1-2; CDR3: CASSRTQGENYGYTF; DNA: TGTGCCAGCAGCCGCACACAGGGGGAAAACTATGGCTACACCTTC
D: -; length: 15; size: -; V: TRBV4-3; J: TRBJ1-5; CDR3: CASSQDRGSGQPQHF; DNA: TGCGCCAGCAGCCAAGATCGGGGATCAGGACAGCCCCAGCATTTT
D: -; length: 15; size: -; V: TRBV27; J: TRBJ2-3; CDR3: CASSLNRPPVRTQYF; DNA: TGTGCCAGCAGTTTAAATCGCCCCCCCGTTCGGACGCAGTATTTT
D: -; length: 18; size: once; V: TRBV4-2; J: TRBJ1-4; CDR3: CASSQAGGPLSTNEKLFF; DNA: TGTGCCAGCAGCCAAGCGGGGGGGCCGCTGTCAACTAATGAAAAACTGTTTTTT
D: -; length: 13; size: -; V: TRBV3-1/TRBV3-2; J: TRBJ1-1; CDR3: CASSPKRGVEAFF; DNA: TGTGCCAGCAGCCCTAAACGGGGGGTTGAAGCTTTCTTT
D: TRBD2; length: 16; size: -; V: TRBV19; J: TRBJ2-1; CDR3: CASRRTAGGPSNEQFF; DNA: TGTGCCAGTAGAAGGACCGCGGGAGGCCCGTCCAATGAGCAGTTCTTC
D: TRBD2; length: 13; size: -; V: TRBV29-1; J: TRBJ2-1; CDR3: CSEQGLASNEQFF; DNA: TGCAGCGAGCAGGGACTAGCGTCAAATGAGCAGTTCTTC
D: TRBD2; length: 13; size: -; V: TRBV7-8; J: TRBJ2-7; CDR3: CASSLGGDEEQYF; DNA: TGTGCCAGCAGCCTGGGGGGGGATGAAGAGCAGTACTTC
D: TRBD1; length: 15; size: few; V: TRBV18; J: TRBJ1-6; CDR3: CASKTTGGGGSPLHF; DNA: TGTGCCAGCAAAACCACAGGGGGCGGCGGCTCACCCCTCCACTTT
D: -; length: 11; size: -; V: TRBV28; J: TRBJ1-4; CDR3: CAILAGEKLFF; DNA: TGTGCCATCTTGGCAGGGGAAAAACTGTTTTTT
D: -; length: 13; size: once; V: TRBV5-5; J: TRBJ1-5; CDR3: CASSPAANQPQHF; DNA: TGTGCCAGCAGTCCGGCGGCCAATCAGCCCCAGCATTTT
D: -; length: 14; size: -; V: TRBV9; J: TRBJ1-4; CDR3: CASSPRPRGEKLFF; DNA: TGTGCCAGCAGCCCCCGGCCCAGAGGCGAAAAACTGTTTTTT
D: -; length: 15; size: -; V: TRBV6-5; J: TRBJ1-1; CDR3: CASSTYGQPNTEAFF; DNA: TGTGCCAGCAGTACCTACGGACAGCCTAACACTGAAGCTTTCTTT
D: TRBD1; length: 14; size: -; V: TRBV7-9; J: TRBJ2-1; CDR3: CASSLLTGNNEQFF; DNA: TGTGCCAGCAGCTTATTGACAGGGAACAATGAGCAGTTCTTC
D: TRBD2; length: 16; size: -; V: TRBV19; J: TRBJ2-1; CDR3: CASSNPKRDRRNEQFF; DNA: TGTGCCAGTAGTAACCCTAAGCGGGATCGGCGGAATGAGCAGTTCTTC
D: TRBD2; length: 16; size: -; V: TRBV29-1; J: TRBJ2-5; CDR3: CSVDSGLAVQGETQYF; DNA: TGCAGCGTTGATTCTGGACTAGCGGTTCAAGGAGAGACCCAGTACTTC
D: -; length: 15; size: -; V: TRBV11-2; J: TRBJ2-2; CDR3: CASSRQGLRAGELFF; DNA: TGTGCCAGCAGCCGCCAGGGGTTGAGGGCCGGGGAGCTGTTTTTT
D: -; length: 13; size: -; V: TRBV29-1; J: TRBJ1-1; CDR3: CSGGVGGNTEAFF; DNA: TGCAGCGGAGGAGTGGGAGGCAACACTGAAGCTTTCTTT
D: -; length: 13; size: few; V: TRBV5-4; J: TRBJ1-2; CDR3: CASYTRGFYGYTF; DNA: TGTGCCAGCTACACTAGGGGGTTTTATGGCTACACCTTC
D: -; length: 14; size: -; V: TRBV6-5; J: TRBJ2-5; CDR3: CASRIEGHTETQYF; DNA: TGTGCCAGTAGGATAGAGGGACATACGGAGACCCAGTACTTC
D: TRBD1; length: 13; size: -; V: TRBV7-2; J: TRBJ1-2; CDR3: CASSFGQGYGYTF; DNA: TGTGCCAGCAGCTTCGGACAGGGCTATGGCTACACCTTC
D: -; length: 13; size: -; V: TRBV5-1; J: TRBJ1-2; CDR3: CASSPGQSYGYTF; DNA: TGCGCCAGCAGCCCTGGACAGAGCTATGGCTACACCTTC
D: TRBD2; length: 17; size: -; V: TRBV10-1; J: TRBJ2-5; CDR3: CASMGHPLAGGTETQYF; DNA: TGCGCCAGCATGGGACACCCTCTAGCGGGAGGGACAGAGACCCAGTACTTC
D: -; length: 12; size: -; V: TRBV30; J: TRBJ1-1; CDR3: CAWSAGSAEAFF; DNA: TGTGCCTGGAGTGCGGGGTCAGCTGAAGCTTTCTTT
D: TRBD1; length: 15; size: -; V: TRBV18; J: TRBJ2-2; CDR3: CASSPRGQGTGELFF; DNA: TGTGCCAGCTCACCACGGGGACAGGGCACCGGGGAGCTGTTTTTT
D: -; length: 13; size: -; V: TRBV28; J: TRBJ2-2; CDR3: CASSSPRAGELFF; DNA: TGTGCCAGCAGTTCCCCCCGGGCCGGGGAGCTGTTTTTT
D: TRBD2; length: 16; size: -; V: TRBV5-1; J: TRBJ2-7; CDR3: CASSLVGTSGNYEQYF; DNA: TGCGCCAGCAGCTTGGTCGGGACTAGCGGGAACTACGAGCAGTACTTC
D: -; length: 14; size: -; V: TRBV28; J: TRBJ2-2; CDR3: CASSLDSSTGELFF; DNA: TGTGCCAGCAGTTTAGACAGTTCCACCGGGGAGCTGTTTTTT
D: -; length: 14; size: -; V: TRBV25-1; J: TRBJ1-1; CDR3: CASTPTGRNTEAFF; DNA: TGTGCCAGCACCCCCACAGGCAGGAACACTGAAGCTTTCTTT
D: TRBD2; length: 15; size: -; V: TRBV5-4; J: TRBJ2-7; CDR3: CASSFFGTSRYEQYF; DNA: TGTGCCAGCAGCTTCTTCGGGACTAGCCGTTACGAGCAGTACTTC
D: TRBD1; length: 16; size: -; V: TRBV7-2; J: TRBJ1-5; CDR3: CASSLGTGNSNQPQHF; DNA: TGTGCCAGCAGCCTAGGGACAGGGAATAGCAATCAGCCCCAGCATTTT
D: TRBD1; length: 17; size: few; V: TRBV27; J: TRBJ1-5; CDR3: CASSAGTGYYSNQPQHF; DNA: TGTGCCAGCAGTGCCGGGACAGGATACTATAGCAATCAGCCCCAGCATTTT